These T cell receptor beta chains were read from a single sample in a study of response to subunit inactivated influenza vaccine. Using its own MiXCR run on the RT-PCR reads, TCRdb lists one record per CDR3 protein. There are some 500,000 distinct CDR3 sequences in the sample; 15% to 20% occur only once, and over 2.5% lies in the top ten. Sample: CD4+ T cells sorted from PBMCs, taken around 25 months after vaccination. These receptors all come from a man between 50 and 69 years old who received an inactivated influenza vaccine. Each CDR3 is given with its conserved first and last residue. D genes are given only for firm matches. Not all rows give a size; the values are once, few, many and, for expanded clones, a class.

TGCAGTGCTAGAGCCCGACGGGGGGATCAAGAGACCCAGTACTTC,CSARARRGDQETQYF,few,TRBV20-1,TRBD2,TRBJ2-5
TGCAGTGCTAGTCCCCCCCCTAGCAATCAGCCCCAGCATTTT,CSASPPPSNQPQHF,few,TRBV20-1,NA,TRBJ1-5
TGTGCCAGCAGCTACCCCCCATACGAGCAGTACTTC,CASSYPPYEQYF,few,TRBV7-9,NA,TRBJ2-7
TGCAGTGCTAGAGTCGGGAGACTGAACAATGAGCAGTTCTTC,CSARVGRLNNEQFF,few,TRBV20-1,NA,TRBJ2-1
TGTGCCAGCAGCTATACAGGGAAGGCTGAAGCTTTCTTT,CASSYTGKAEAFF,few,TRBV6-2/TRBV6-3,NA,TRBJ1-1
TGCAGTGCTAGTGGACAGGGGGTAGGAGGGCAGCCCCAGCATTTT,CSASGQGVGGQPQHF,few,TRBV20-1,TRBD1,TRBJ1-5
TGTGCCAGCAGCGTAAGCCCCACGGGACTAGCCTACGAGCAGTACTTC,CASSVSPTGLAYEQYF,NA,TRBV9,TRBD2,TRBJ2-7
TGCAGTGCTAGAGATCGTCGGAGCCCGCAAGAGACCCAGTACTTC,CSARDRRSPQETQYF,few,TRBV20-1,NA,TRBJ2-5
TGTGCCAGCAGCTTGTCCGGCGGTGAGTGGCAGTACTTC,CASSLSGGEWQYF,NA,TRBV5-5,NA,TRBJ2-7
TGTGCCAGCAGTTTAGCGCCTCGCGCGGGAGGGTATCAAGAGACCCAGTACTTC,CASSLAPRAGGYQETQYF,NA,TRBV12-3/TRBV12-4,TRBD2,TRBJ2-5
TGCGCCAGCAGCTGGGGTCCCGGGACAGGGGCCAGGAACGAGCAGTACTTC,CASSWGPGTGARNEQYF,NA,TRBV5-1,TRBD1,TRBJ2-7
TGTGCCACCAGCAGCAGACAGAACCACCAAGAGACCCAGTACTTC,CATSSRQNHQETQYF,NA,TRBV15,NA,TRBJ2-5
TGTGCCAGCAGCTTGCCCAGCTCGGGAGATACGCAGTATTTT,CASSLPSSGDTQYF,many,TRBV11-2,NA,TRBJ2-3
TGTGCCAGTAATCAAGGCGCGGACGAGCAGTACTTC,CASNQGADEQYF,NA,TRBV19,NA,TRBJ2-7
TGCAGTGCCTTTGAGGGGGCCGACAATGAGCAGTTCTTC,CSAFEGADNEQFF,many,TRBV20-1,TRBD1,TRBJ2-1
TGTGCCAGCAGTCCCGGGACAGGGGTCGACTTCGAGAACACAGATACGCAGTATTTT,CASSPGTGVDFENTDTQYF,few,TRBV12-3/TRBV12-4,TRBD1,TRBJ2-3
TGTGCCAGCAGCTTAACGGGACTGGCCTTGAATGAGCAGTTCTTC,CASSLTGLALNEQFF,few,TRBV7-6,NA,TRBJ2-1
TGTGCCAGCAGTTACTTTGGGAGGAGGCCAGATACGCAGTATTTT,CASSYFGRRPDTQYF,NA,TRBV6-5,NA,TRBJ2-3
TGTGCCAGCAGCTTAGGGGTTTCGGGACTACGTACGACCTACGAGCAGTACTTC,CASSLGVSGLRTTYEQYF,many,TRBV11-1,TRBD2,TRBJ2-7
TGCAGTGCTTCCCAGGGAGTTTCCTACAATGAGCAGTTCTTC,CSASQGVSYNEQFF,NA,TRBV20-1,NA,TRBJ2-1
TGCGCCACCGGTGGGGGGGCCACCGGGGAGCTGTTTTTT,CATGGGATGELFF,NA,TRBV5-1,NA,TRBJ2-2
TGTGCCAGCCCGACGGAGGCCTCTGGAAACACCATATATTTT,CASPTEASGNTIYF,NA,TRBV6-1,NA,TRBJ1-3
TGTGCCACCAGCAGAGTACCGGGACAGGGGTTCGGGGAGCTGTTTTTT,CATSRVPGQGFGELFF,NA,TRBV15,TRBD1,TRBJ2-2
TGTGCCAGCAGTTACGTCGAGACAGGGGATTGGTTGCAAGCTAATGAAAAACTGTTTTTT,CASSYVETGDWLQANEKLFF,NA,TRBV6-2/TRBV6-3,TRBD1,TRBJ1-4
TGTGCCGGCAGTCGACTCGGGACAGGGCTAGAAGAGCAGTACTTC,CAGSRLGTGLEEQYF,NA,TRBV28,TRBD1,TRBJ2-7
TGTGCCAGCAACCAAAAGGACTATGGCTACACCTTC,CASNQKDYGYTF,few,TRBV28,NA,TRBJ1-2
TGTGCCAGCAGTCCCGCCCAGCCTTCCGGGAATTCACCCCTCCACTTT,CASSPAQPSGNSPLHF,few,TRBV27,NA,TRBJ1-6
TGCGCCAGCAGCTTGGATGTCGGCAGGGGTATTCCCGAGCAGTACTTC,CASSLDVGRGIPEQYF,NA,TRBV5-1,NA,TRBJ2-7
TGCGCCAGCAGCTCGGATGGCCGAGAGGAGGCTTTCTTT,CASSSDGREEAFF,NA,TRBV5-1,NA,TRBJ1-1
TGTGCCAGCAGCCCCCGGCAGGGGGCGGGTGGCTACACCTTC,CASSPRQGAGGYTF,NA,TRBV7-2,TRBD1,TRBJ1-2
TGTGCCAGCAGCTCTCGGAGGCAGACCCAGTACTTC,CASSSRRQTQYF,NA,TRBV11-2,NA,TRBJ2-5
TGTGCCAGCTCACCGGGGACAAAGAGATCCACCGGGGAGCTGTTTTTT,CASSPGTKRSTGELFF,NA,TRBV18,NA,TRBJ2-2
TGCGCCAGCAGCCATGCGACAGGGGACGTCTCTGGCTACACCTTC,CASSHATGDVSGYTF,NA,TRBV4-3,TRBD1,TRBJ1-2
TGTGCCAGCAGGCAGACTAGCGGGGGAATCATCTCGAGTCTTGAGCAGTTCTTC,CASRQTSGGIISSLEQFF,few,TRBV3-1,TRBD2,TRBJ2-1
TGTGCCAGCAGTTTAGGAGGTGGGGTCGAGCAGTACTTC,CASSLGGGVEQYF,NA,TRBV12-3/TRBV12-4,NA,TRBJ2-7
TGTGCCAGCAGTTTCCGGGACAGAGGACTAGCGGGGGGTTCAGATACGCAGTATTTT,CASSFRDRGLAGGSDTQYF,NA,TRBV6-5,TRBD2,TRBJ2-3
TGTGCCTGCGGGAAGCCTAGCACAGATACGCAGTATTTT,CACGKPSTDTQYF,few,TRBV28,NA,TRBJ2-3
TGTGCCAGCAGCGTGGAGGGGGCGAAAACCGGGGAGCTGTTTTTT,CASSVEGAKTGELFF,NA,TRBV25-1,NA,TRBJ2-2
TGTGCCAGCAGCTTAGGGGCAGGGACCCAAGAGACCCAGTACTTC,CASSLGAGTQETQYF,NA,TRBV11-3,NA,TRBJ2-5
TGTGCCAGCAGTCCCCGGAACCCAGGTAGATATGGCTACACCTTC,CASSPRNPGRYGYTF,few,TRBV27,NA,TRBJ1-2
TGCAGTGCTAGAGATCGGTCCCGGATCCGGGACAGGGTGTCCTACGAGCAGTACTTC,CSARDRSRIRDRVSYEQYF,few,TRBV20-1,TRBD1,TRBJ2-7
TGCAGCACGAAGGACGCTAATGAGCAGTTCTTC,CSTKDANEQFF,many,TRBV29-1,NA,TRBJ2-1
TGTGCCAGCAGCCAATCTCCGGTTGAGCAGTTCTTC,CASSQSPVEQFF,few,TRBV3-1,NA,TRBJ2-1
TGCGCCAGCAGCTCCACCCTAGGGGGTGGGAGTTCACCCCTCCACTTT,CASSSTLGGGSSPLHF,NA,TRBV5-1,NA,TRBJ1-6
TGTGCCAGCAGCCGCGGACAGGGGGTCATAGGCACTGAAGCTTTCTTT,CASSRGQGVIGTEAFF,NA,TRBV6-1,TRBD1,TRBJ1-1
TGTGCCAGCAGTTACTCGATGGCACACCAGAATATATACGAGCAGTACTTC,CASSYSMAHQNIYEQYF,NA,TRBV6-2/TRBV6-3,NA,TRBJ2-7
TGTGCCAGCAGGACGGGACAGGGACCGCAGTATTTT,CASRTGQGPQYF,few,TRBV14,TRBD1,TRBJ2-3
TGTGCCAGCAGTCCGGCGACAGGGGTTACGACACCCCTCCACTTT,CASSPATGVTTPLHF,few,TRBV12-3/TRBV12-4,TRBD1,TRBJ1-6
TGTGCCAGCTCCCTCACGACAAGCACAGATACGCAGTATTTT,CASSLTTSTDTQYF,few,TRBV14,NA,TRBJ2-3
TGTGCCAGCAGTTCAGGGACTAGTCAGCTTCGGGAGCAGTTCTTC,CASSSGTSQLREQFF,many,TRBV27,TRBD2,TRBJ2-1
TGTGCCAGCAGCCGCCGGGACGGATATGGCTACACCTTC,CASSRRDGYGYTF,few,TRBV28,NA,TRBJ1-2
TGTGCCAGCAGTGAAACTGTTAGCGGGAGCTACAATGAGCAGTTCTTC,CASSETVSGSYNEQFF,many,TRBV2,TRBD2,TRBJ2-1
TGCAGTGCTAGAGGTCTTGATGGCTACACCTTC,CSARGLDGYTF,many,TRBV20-1,NA,TRBJ1-2
TGTGCCAGCAGAACCCGCCCGGGGACAACCTTAAGAGCTGAAGCTTTCTTT,CASRTRPGTTLRAEAFF,few,TRBV5-6,NA,TRBJ1-1
TGTGCCAGCATACGTTCGGTCACTGAAGCTTTCTTT,CASIRSVTEAFF,NA,TRBV2,NA,TRBJ1-1
TGCAGTGCTCGCCTTCAGGGGGCGCGAATCGGGGAGCTGTTTTTT,CSARLQGARIGELFF,few,TRBV20-1,TRBD1,TRBJ2-2
TGTGCCAGCAGTCACGGGACAGGGGGCTCCAAAAACATTCAGTACTTC,CASSHGTGGSKNIQYF,few,TRBV6-5,TRBD1,TRBJ2-4
TGTGCCAGCAGAGAAAGTAGCGGTTTCTCCTACAATGAGCAGTTCTTC,CASRESSGFSYNEQFF,NA,TRBV7-2,NA,TRBJ2-1
TGTGCCAGCAGCCGGGGGGTGCCAGCGGGGGAAAAACTGTTTTTT,CASSRGVPAGEKLFF,NA,TRBV4-2,NA,TRBJ1-4
TGTGCCAGCAGCTTAGCCGGGGGATTTAAGCATGAGCAGTTCTTC,CASSLAGGFKHEQFF,many,TRBV7-2,NA,TRBJ2-1